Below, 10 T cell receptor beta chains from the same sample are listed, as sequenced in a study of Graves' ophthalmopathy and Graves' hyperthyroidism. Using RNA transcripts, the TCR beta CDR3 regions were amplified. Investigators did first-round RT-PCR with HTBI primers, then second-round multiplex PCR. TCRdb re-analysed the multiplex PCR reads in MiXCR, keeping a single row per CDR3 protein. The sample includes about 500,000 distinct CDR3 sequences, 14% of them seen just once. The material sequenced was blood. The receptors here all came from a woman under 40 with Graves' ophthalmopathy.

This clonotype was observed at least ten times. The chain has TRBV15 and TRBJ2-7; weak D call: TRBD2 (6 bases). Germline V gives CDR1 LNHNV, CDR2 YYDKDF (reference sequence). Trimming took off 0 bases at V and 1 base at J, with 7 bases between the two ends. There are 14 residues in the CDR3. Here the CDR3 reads CATSRDRGSYEQYF. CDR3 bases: TGTGCCACCAGCAGAGATCGGGGGTCCTACGAGCAGTACTTC.

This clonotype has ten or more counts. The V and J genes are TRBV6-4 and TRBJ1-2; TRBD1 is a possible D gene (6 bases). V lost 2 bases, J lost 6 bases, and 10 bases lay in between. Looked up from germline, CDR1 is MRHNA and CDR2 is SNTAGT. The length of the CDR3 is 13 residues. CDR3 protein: CASSDGGAHGYTF. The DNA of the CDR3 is TGTGCCAGCAGTGACGGGGGGGCCCATGGCTACACCTTC.

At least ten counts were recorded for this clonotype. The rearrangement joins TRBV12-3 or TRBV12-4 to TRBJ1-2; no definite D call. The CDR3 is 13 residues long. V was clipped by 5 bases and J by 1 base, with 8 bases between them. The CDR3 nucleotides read TGTGCCAGCAGTCGGGCTTTTAACTATGGCTACACCTTC. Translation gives CASSRAFNYGYTF.

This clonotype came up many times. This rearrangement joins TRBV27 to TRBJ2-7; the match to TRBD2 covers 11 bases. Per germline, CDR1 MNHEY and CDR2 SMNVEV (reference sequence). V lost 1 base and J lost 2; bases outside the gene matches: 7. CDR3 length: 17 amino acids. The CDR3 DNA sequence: TGTGCCAGCAGTTTATGGGGACTAGCGGAAACTCCCTACGAGCAGTACTTC. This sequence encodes CASSLWGLAETPYEQYF.

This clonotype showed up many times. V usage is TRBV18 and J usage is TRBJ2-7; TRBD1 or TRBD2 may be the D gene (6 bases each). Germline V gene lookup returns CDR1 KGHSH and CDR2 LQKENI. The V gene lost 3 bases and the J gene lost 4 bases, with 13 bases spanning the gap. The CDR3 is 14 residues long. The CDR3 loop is CASSPGGSIYEQYF. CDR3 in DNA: TGTGCCAGCTCACCGGGGGGCTCAATTTACGAGCAGTACTTC. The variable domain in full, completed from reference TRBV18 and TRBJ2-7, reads NAGVMQNPRHLVRRRGQEARLRCSPMKGHSHVYWYRQLPEEGLKFMVYLQKENIIDESGMPKERFSAEFPKEGPSILRIQQVVRGDSAAYFCASSPGGSIYEQYFGPGTRLTVT.

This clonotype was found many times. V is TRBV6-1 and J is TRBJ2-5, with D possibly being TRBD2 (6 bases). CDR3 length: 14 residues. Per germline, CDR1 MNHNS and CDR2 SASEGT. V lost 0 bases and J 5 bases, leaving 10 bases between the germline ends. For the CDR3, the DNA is TGTGCCAGCAGTGAAGCGCCCGGGAGTGAGACCCAGTACTTC. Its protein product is CASSEAPGSETQYF.

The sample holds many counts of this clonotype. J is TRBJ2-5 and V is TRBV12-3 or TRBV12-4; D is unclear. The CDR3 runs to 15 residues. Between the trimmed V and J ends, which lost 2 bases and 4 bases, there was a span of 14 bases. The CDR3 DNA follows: TGTGCCAGCAGTTTAAAATTGGGCTCCCGAGAGACCCAGTACTTC. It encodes CASSLKLGSRETQYF.

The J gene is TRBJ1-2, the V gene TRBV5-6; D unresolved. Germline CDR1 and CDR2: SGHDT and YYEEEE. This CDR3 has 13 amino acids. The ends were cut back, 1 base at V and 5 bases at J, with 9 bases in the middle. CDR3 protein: CASSLFTAYGYTF. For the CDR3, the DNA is TGTGCCAGCAGCTTGTTTACAGCGTATGGCTACACCTTC.

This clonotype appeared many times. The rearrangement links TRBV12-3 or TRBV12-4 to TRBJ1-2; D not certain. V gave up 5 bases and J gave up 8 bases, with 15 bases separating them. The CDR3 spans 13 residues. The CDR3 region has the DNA TGTGCCAGCAGTGAGTCGCTTAAGATGGGCTACACCTTC. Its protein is CASSESLKMGYTF.

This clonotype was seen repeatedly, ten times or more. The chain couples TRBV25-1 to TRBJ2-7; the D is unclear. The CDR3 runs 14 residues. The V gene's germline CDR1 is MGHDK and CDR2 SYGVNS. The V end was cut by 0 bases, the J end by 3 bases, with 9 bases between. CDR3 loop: CASSEYGMNYEQYF. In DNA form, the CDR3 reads TGTGCCAGCAGTGAATATGGGATGAACTACGAGCAGTACTTC.